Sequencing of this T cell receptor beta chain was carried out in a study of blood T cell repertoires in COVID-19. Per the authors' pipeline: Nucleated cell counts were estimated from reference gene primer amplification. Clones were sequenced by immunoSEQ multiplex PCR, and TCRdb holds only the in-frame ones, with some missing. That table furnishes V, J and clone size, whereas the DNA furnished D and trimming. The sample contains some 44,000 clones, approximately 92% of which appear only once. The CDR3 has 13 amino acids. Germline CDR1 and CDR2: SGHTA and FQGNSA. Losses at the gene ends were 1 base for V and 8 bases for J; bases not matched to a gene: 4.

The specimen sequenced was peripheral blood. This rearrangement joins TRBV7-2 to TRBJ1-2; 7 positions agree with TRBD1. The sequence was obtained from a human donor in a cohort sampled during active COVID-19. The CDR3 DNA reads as TGTGCCAGCAGCTTAGGACAGGGTAACGGCTACACCTTC. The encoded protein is CASSLGQGNGYTF.